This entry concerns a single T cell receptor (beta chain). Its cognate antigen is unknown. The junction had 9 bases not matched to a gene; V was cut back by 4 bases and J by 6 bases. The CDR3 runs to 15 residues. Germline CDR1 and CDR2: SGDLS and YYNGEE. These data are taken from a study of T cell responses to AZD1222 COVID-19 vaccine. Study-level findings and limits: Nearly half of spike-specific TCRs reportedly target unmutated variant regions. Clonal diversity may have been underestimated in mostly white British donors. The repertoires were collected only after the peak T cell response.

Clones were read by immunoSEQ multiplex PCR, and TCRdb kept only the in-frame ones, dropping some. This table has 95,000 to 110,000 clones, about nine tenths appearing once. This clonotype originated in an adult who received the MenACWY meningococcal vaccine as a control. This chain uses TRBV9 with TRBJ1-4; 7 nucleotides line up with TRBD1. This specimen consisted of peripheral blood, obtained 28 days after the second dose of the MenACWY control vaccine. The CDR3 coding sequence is TGTGCCAGCAGCAGATACAGGGGTGAGGATGAAAAACTGTTTTTT. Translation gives CASSRYRGEDEKLFF.